These 27 T cell receptor beta chains were all obtained from the same sample, sequenced in a study of CD8 T cells in Susac syndrome. RNA was extracted with the RNeasy kit, and a quantity of about 0.45 to 1 ug was reverse transcribed using random hexamers. TCRdb recomputed calls from the immunoSEQ multiplex PCR reads with MiXCR, one row per CDR3 protein. The sample records over 150,000 distinct CDR3 sequences, about 93% being singletons. Specimen: CD4+ T cells from PBMCs. These receptors were taken from a human donor with Susac syndrome.

This sequence joins TRBV7-2 and TRBJ2-5; 7 bases align to TRBD2. The CDR3 runs 14 residues. Looked up from germline, CDR1 is SGHTA and CDR2 is FQGNSA. The ends lost 2 bases at V and 5 bases at J; junction bases unmatched: 5. The CDR3 DNA follows: TGTGCCAGCAGCTTACGGTGGGGGGGTGAGACCCAGTACTTC. It codes for CASSLRWGGETQYF.

The chain joins TRBV4-2 to TRBJ1-1; no clear D. Germline CDR1 reads LGHNA; CDR2 reads YNFKEQ. V was shortened by 1 base and J by 6 bases, with 9 bases between the two germline ends. The CDR3 loop spans 13 amino acids. For the CDR3, the DNA is TGTGCCAGCAGCCAAGTTGCCCGGGCTGAAGCTTTCTTT. Its protein product is CASSQVARAEAFF.

This chain links TRBV6-5 with TRBJ2-1; 9 bases agree with TRBD1. CDR3 length: 15 amino acids. Germline-derived CDR1 and CDR2 are MNHEY and SVGAGI. Trimming took 5 bases from V and 5 from J; bases not matched to a gene: 7. CDR3 loop: CASSLTGTGHNEQFF. As DNA, the CDR3 is TGTGCCAGCAGTCTTACCGGGACAGGGCACAATGAGCAGTTCTTC.

V gene TRBV5-1 combines with J gene TRBJ2-1; 10 nucleotides align to TRBD2. Germline CDR1 and CDR2: SGHRS and YFSETQ. Trimming cost V 1 base and J 6 bases; bases outside gene matches: 4. The CDR3 contains 15 residues. CDR3 in amino acids: CASSLPSGRANEQFF. In DNA, the CDR3 is TGCGCCAGCAGCTTGCCCAGCGGGAGGGCCAATGAGCAGTTCTTC.

J is TRBJ1-4 and V is TRBV18; D gene uncertain. CDR3 length: 12 residues. Germline assignment: CDR1 KGHSH and CDR2 LQKENI. V lost 4 bases and J lost 7, with 7 bases in between. CDR3 bases: TGTGCCAGCTCACGGATCAGTGAAAAACTGTTTTTT. Its translation is CASSRISEKLFF.

CDR3 in amino acids: CSASRGTEAFF. The CDR3 DNA reads TGCAGTGCTAGCAGGGGCACTGAAGCTTTCTTT. The chain uses TRBV20-1 and TRBJ1-1; a weak D match, TRBD1 (6 bases). Germline V gene data show CDR1 as DFQATT and CDR2 as SNEGSKA (reference sequence). The CDR3 extends over 11 amino acids. Trimming removed 3 bases from V and 4 bases from J, with 6 bases in between.

This clonotype was picked up a small number of times. The chain carries TRBV18 and TRBJ1-2, with unresolved D. Trimming cost V 2 bases and J 5 bases, with 9 bases left between them. CDR3 length equals 13 residues. Germline loops: CDR1 KGHSH, CDR2 LQKENI. CDR3 protein: CASSPSSGYGYTF. As DNA, the CDR3 is TGTGCCAGCTCACCATCCTCGGGGTATGGCTACACCTTC.

V is TRBV12-3 or TRBV12-4 and J is TRBJ1-2; D is undetermined. This CDR3 spans 14 amino acids. Between the trimmed V and J ends, which lost 8 bases and 8 bases, there was a span of 21 bases. The CDR3 loop is CASLPGRDLLGYTF. The CDR3 nucleotides read TGTGCCAGCCTCCCCGGAAGGGATTTATTGGGCTACACCTTC.

The chain links TRBV13 to TRBJ2-7; D is uncertain. CDR1 and CDR2 from the germline V gene are PRHDT and FYEKMQ (reference sequence). V lost 4 bases to trimming and J lost 2 bases, with 12 bases between them. CDR3 length: 14 residues. Here the CDR3 reads CASSSLVGPYEQYF. The CDR3 coding sequence is TGTGCCAGCAGCTCCCTGGTTGGGCCCTACGAGCAGTACTTC. Filled out from reference TRBV13 and TRBJ2-7, the complete variable domain reads AAGVIQSPRHLIKEKRETATLKCYPIPRHDTVYWYQQGPGQDPQFLISFYEKMQSDKGSIPDRFSAQQFSDYHSELNMSSLELGDSALYFCASSSLVGPYEQYFGPGTRLTVT.

This clonotype turned up a few times. The chain uses TRBV4-1 and TRBJ2-4; D call uncertain. CDR3 size: 16 residues. The V and J ends lost 1 base and 8 bases respectively, with 18 bases between them. Germline lookup yields CDR1 MGHRA and CDR2 YSYEKL. The CDR3 protein is CASSQGRLGRSDIQYF. In DNA form, the CDR3 reads TGCGCCAGCAGCCAAGGTCGGTTAGGAAGGTCGGACATTCAGTACTTC.

The V gene is TRBV6-5, the J gene TRBJ2-7; 10 bases map to TRBD2. The trim removed 2 bases at V and 7 bases at J, leaving 8 bases unmatched. CDR1 MNHEY and CDR2 SVGAGI come from the germline V gene. The CDR3 loop spans 15 amino acids. The CDR3 region has the DNA TGTGCCAGCAGTTACCAGACTAGCGGGTCGGGAGAGCAGTACTTC. Its translation is CASSYQTSGSGEQYF.

This clonotype has more than one count but fewer than ten. The rearrangement links TRBV20-1 to TRBJ2-7; D gene unclear. Trimming pared 3 bases from V and 1 base from J, leaving 7 bases between. Germline V lookup: CDR1 DFQATT, CDR2 SNEGSKA (reference sequence). This CDR3 has 12 residues. CDR3 region: CSASGYSYEQYF. The CDR3 DNA follows: TGCAGTGCTAGCGGGTATTCCTACGAGCAGTACTTC.

The J gene is TRBJ2-1, the V gene TRBV20-1; TRBD2 matches 14 bases. Trimming removed 4 bases from V and 0 bases from J; junction bases left unmatched: 2. Germline CDR1 reads DFQATT; CDR2 reads SNEGSKA (reference sequence). The length of the CDR3 is 16 residues. CDR3 in amino acids: CSAIGTSGSSYNEQFF. In DNA form, the CDR3 reads TGCAGTGCTATTGGGACTAGCGGGAGCTCCTACAATGAGCAGTTCTTC.

CDR3 DNA: TGCAGTGCTAGAGAGCCCCGGGGGTCCTACAATGAGCAGTTCTTC. Translating it yields CSAREPRGSYNEQFF. The chain is built from TRBV20-1 and TRBJ2-1; TRBD2 might be the D (6 bases). The germline gives CDR1 DFQATT, CDR2 SNEGSKA (reference sequence). Trimming stripped 0 bases from V and 1 base from J, with 10 bases between. The CDR3 consists of 15 residues.

This chain links TRBV23-1 with TRBJ1-1, with D possibly being TRBD1 (5 bases). TRBV23-1 is flagged as an ORF with uncertain function. CDR3 length: 15 residues. Between the trimmed V and J ends, which lost 6 bases and 2 bases, there was a span of 16 bases. CDR3 protein: CASRGPCEINTEAFF. For the CDR3, the DNA is TGCGCCAGCAGGGGGCCCTGCGAGATCAACACTGAAGCTTTCTTT.

The chain carries TRBV7-9 and TRBJ1-1, with a tentative D call TRBD1 (5 bases). The CDR3 totals 11 residues. Trimming cost V 5 bases and J 9 bases, with 10 bases left between them. CDR1 SEHNR and CDR2 FQNEAQ come from the germline V gene (reference sequence). As DNA, the CDR3 is TGTGCCAGCAGCACGACGGGGCAAGCTTTCTTT. This encodes CASSTTGQAFF.

This rearrangement joins TRBV7-2 to TRBJ2-7; the match to TRBD2 covers 7 bases. The CDR3 has 12 residues. After removal of 5 bases from V and 6 bases from J, the junction contained 4 bases not matched to a gene. Germline-derived CDR1 and CDR2 are SGHTA and FQGNSA. CDR3 DNA: TGTGCCAGCAGCACCTCTAGCGGCGAGCAGTACTTC. Protein product: CASSTSSGEQYF.

V gene TRBV10-3 combines with J gene TRBJ1-2; D remains unclear. V lost 7 bases, J lost 8 bases, and 14 bases lay in between. CDR3 length: 12 residues. The germline V gene has CDR1 ENHRY and CDR2 SYGVKD. The CDR3 coding sequence is TGTGCCATCAACAGAAGAGAGGGCGGCTACACCTTC. Translation: CAINRREGGYTF.

The chain uses TRBV7-2 and TRBJ1-6; 10 bases align to TRBD1. V shed 6 bases, J shed 7 bases, and the junction held 3 bases outside the gene matches. CDR3 length equals 14 residues. Germline V gene sequence: CDR1 SGHTA, CDR2 FQGNSA. The CDR3 sequence is CASRRTGGNSPLHF. The CDR3 coding sequence is TGTGCCAGCAGAAGGACAGGGGGAAATTCACCCCTCCACTTT.

The chain carries TRBV20-1 and TRBJ2-1; TRBD2 matches at 7 bases. Germline V CDR1 and CDR2: DFQATT, SNEGSKA (reference sequence). The ends lost 4 bases at V and 6 bases at J; junction bases unmatched: 3. The CDR3 has 12 residues. CDR3 sequence reads: CSATGRANEQFF. The CDR3 DNA reads as TGCAGTGCTACAGGGAGGGCCAATGAGCAGTTCTTC.

The chain is built from TRBV5-1 and TRBJ2-3; possible D gene TRBD1, 5 bases. The CDR3 is 12 amino acids. V lost 4 bases to trimming and J lost 5 bases, with 8 bases between them. Germline V gives CDR1 SGHRS, CDR2 YFSETQ. The CDR3 protein is CASSPDRDTQYF. The CDR3 nucleotides are TGCGCCAGCAGCCCTGACAGAGATACGCAGTATTTT.

V and J are TRBV14 and TRBJ2-5; TRBD2 agrees at 10 bases. The CDR3 is 16 amino acids. Germline V gene sequence: CDR1 SGHDN, CDR2 FVKESK. V lost 3 bases to trimming and J lost 1 base; unmatched junction nucleotides: 5. This chain's CDR3 is CASSHGLAALQETQYF. CDR3 coding DNA: TGTGCCAGCAGCCACGGACTAGCGGCCCTCCAAGAGACCCAGTACTTC. The full variable domain, with the rest looked up from reference TRBV14 and TRBJ2-5, is EAGVTQFPSHSVIEKGQTVTLRCDPISGHDNLYWYRRVMGKEIKFLLHFVKESKQDESGMPNNRFLAERTGGTYSTLKVQPAELEDSGVYFCASSHGLAALQETQYFGPGTRLLVL.

The CDR3 DNA reads as TGTGCCAGCAGGGGGACGGGGGGCAGGAACACTGAAGCTTTCTTT. Translating it yields CASRGTGGRNTEAFF. This chain uses TRBV7-9 with TRBJ1-1; perhaps TRBD1 as D (6 bases). The CDR3 has 15 residues. With 6 bases removed from V and 1 base from J, the gap between germline ends came to 15 bases. The germline V gene encodes CDR1 SEHNR and CDR2 FQNEAQ (reference sequence).

The V gene is TRBV9, the J gene TRBJ2-3, with D possibly being TRBD1 or TRBD2 (5 bases each). The CDR3 consists of 15 residues. V shed 0 bases and J shed 0 bases, with 8 bases lying between them. CDR1 is SGDLS and CDR2 is YYNGEE in the germline V gene. The CDR3 DNA follows: TGTGCCAGCAGCGTAGGGGGCGGGAGCACAGATACGCAGTATTTT. This encodes CASSVGGGSTDTQYF.

V usage is TRBV10-3 and J usage is TRBJ1-2; the match to TRBD1 covers 7 bases. The CDR3 totals 16 residues. V lost 2 bases, J lost 4 bases, and 10 bases stayed unmatched. CDR1 is ENHRY, CDR2 SYGVKD, per germline. In DNA form, the CDR3 reads TGTGCCATCAGTGAGGAAGGAACAGGGGCCCGCTATGGCTACACCTTC. Amino acid sequence: CAISEEGTGARYGYTF.

This chain joins TRBV2 and TRBJ2-5, with a weak D call TRBD1 (6 bases). Germline CDR1 reads SNHLY; CDR2 reads FYNNEI. The CDR3 is made up of 12 amino acids. Trimming left V 7 bases short and J 11 bases short, with 17 bases between. CDR3 bases: TGTGCCAGCACCCCGGACAGTCCGGCTCAGTACTTC. Its translation is CASTPDSPAQYF.

The rearrangement links TRBV7-8 to TRBJ2-1; D gene ambiguous. The V end was cut by 7 bases, the J end by 9 bases, with 13 bases between. The CDR3 length is 12 residues. Per the germline V gene, CDR1 is SGHVS and CDR2 is FQNEAQ. DNA of the CDR3: TGTGCCAGCACCATAAGATTCAGTGAGCAGTTCTTC. This encodes CASTIRFSEQFF.